The 21 T cell receptor beta chains reported below all come from one sample, sequenced in a study of monozygotic twins with inflammatory bowel disease. TCRdb reanalyzed the 5' RACE reads and collapses them to one entry per CDR3 protein, without DNA. The specimen's table records approximately 150,000 distinct CDR3 sequences. The sequencing sample was made of blood. The receptor source for this set is a human donor with ulcerative colitis or Crohn's disease, or a healthy co-twin of an affected twin (not recorded which).

V is TRBV5-4 and J is TRBJ2-3; TCRdb's D gene call, TRBD2, goes unchecked for lack of DNA. From germline, CDR1 is SGHNT and CDR2 YYREEE (reference sequence). The CDR3 loop spans 16 amino acids. The CDR3 spells CASSLGTRTFTDTQYF.

V is TRBV12-3 or TRBV12-4 and J is TRBJ1-1; no DNA is available, so the TRBD1 call from TCRdb remains unchecked. This CDR3 comprises 11 residues. The CDR3 spells CASRTGGMTFF.

This chain uses TRBV12-3 or TRBV12-4 with TRBJ2-6. The CDR3 spans 14 residues. CDR3 region: CASSPFSGANVLTF.

The genes are TRBV19 and TRBJ2-3; there is no DNA to check the TCRdb D call of TRBD2. Per germline, CDR1 LNHDA and CDR2 SQIVND (reference sequence). The length of the CDR3 is 14 residues. CDR3 in amino acids: CASRLAGKSDTQYF.

The V call is TRBV5-1, the J call TRBJ1-2; TCRdb indicates TRBD1, and absent DNA this call remains unverified. This CDR3 is built from 15 residues. Germline CDR1 and CDR2: SGHRS and YFSETQ. The CDR3 protein is CASSWSTGTGGGYTF.

The chain uses TRBV7-2 and TRBJ1-1; TCRdb lists TRBD1, though no DNA is available to test this call. The CDR3 sequence is 14 residues long. Germline lookup yields CDR1 SGHTA and CDR2 FQGNSA. This CDR3 reads CASSQMGQNTEAFF.

CDR3 in amino acids: CASSLDGGALEQYF. The rearrangement uses TRBV5-4 and TRBJ2-7; TCRdb reports TRBD2, a call that lacks DNA to check it against. This CDR3 is 14 amino acids long. CDR1 and CDR2 from the germline V gene are SGHNT and YYREEE (reference sequence). Based on the CDR3 plus reference TRBV5-4 and TRBJ2-7, the full variable domain is ETGVTQSPTHLIKTRGQQVTLRCSSQSGHNTVSWYQQALGQGPQFIFQYYREEENGRGNFPPRFSGLQFPNYSSELNVNALELDDSALYLCASSLDGGALEQYFGPGTRLTVT.

This chain links TRBV5-1 with TRBJ1-3. The CDR3 consists of 18 residues. Germline V gene data show CDR1 as SGHRS and CDR2 as YFSETQ. CDR3 protein: CASSLWIRGPNSGNTIYF. Full variable domain (remainder filled in from reference TRBV5-1 and TRBJ1-3): KAGVTQTPRYLIKTRGQQVTLSCSPISGHRSVSWYQQTPGQGLQFLFEYFSETQRNKGNFPGRFSGRQFSNSRSEMNVSTLELGDSALYLCASSLWIRGPNSGNTIYFGEGSWLTVV.

The chain uses TRBV24-1 and TRBJ2-3. The CDR3 totals 11 residues. The germline V gene has CDR1 KGHDR and CDR2 SFDVKD. CDR3 region: CATSDRNTQYF.

The chain joins TRBV7-2 to TRBJ2-3; TCRdb lists TRBD2, though no DNA is available to test this call. The V gene's germline CDR1 is SGHTA and CDR2 FQGNSA. CDR3 length: 17 residues. CDR3 amino acids: CASSLVAHSGGADTQYF. Full variable domain (remainder filled in from reference TRBV7-2 and TRBJ2-3): GAGVSQSPSNKVTEKGKDVELRCDPISGHTALYWYRQSLGQGLEFLIYFQGNSAPDKSGLPSDRFSAERTGGSVSTLTIQRTQQEDSAVYLCASSLVAHSGGADTQYFGPGTRLTVL.

This sequence joins TRBV19 and TRBJ2-3. The CDR3 contains 14 residues. In germline, CDR1 is LNHDA, CDR2 SQIVND (reference sequence). The CDR3 region is CASSIDRSTDTQYF.

The gene calls are TRBV19 and TRBJ2-7; there is no DNA to check the TCRdb D call of TRBD1. This CDR3 comprises 13 residues. Germline V gene sequence: CDR1 LNHDA, CDR2 SQIVND (reference sequence). CDR3 region: CASSSDRGYEQYF.

The chain recombines TRBV12-3 or TRBV12-4 with TRBJ2-3; absent DNA, TCRdb's TRBD1 call cannot be checked. The CDR3 spans 14 residues. The CDR3 region is CASSPGGGQYTQYF.

V usage is TRBV7-9 and J usage is TRBJ2-7; with no DNA, the TCRdb D assignment of TRBD1 cannot be verified. Germline lookup yields CDR1 SEHNR and CDR2 FQNEAQ (reference sequence). The CDR3 extends over 14 amino acids. CDR3 in amino acids: CASSPGGPRYEQYF.

The gene calls are TRBV20-1 and TRBJ2-1; absent DNA, TCRdb's TRBD2 call cannot be checked. The CDR3 totals 15 residues. Germline loops: CDR1 DFQATT, CDR2 SNEGSKA (reference sequence). Here the CDR3 reads CSARDPHLANNEQFF.

J is TRBJ2-6 and V is TRBV7-2; TCRdb lists TRBD1, though no DNA is available to test this call. This CDR3 is 16 amino acids long. CDR1 and CDR2 (germline): SGHTA, FQGNSA. CDR3 protein: CASSHLTGAGANVLTF.

The V call is TRBV5-1, the J call TRBJ2-4; TCRdb's D call, TRBD2, is unchecked because there is no DNA. The CDR3 consists of 20 residues. CDR1 and CDR2 (germline): SGHRS, YFSETQ. The CDR3: CASSLASRDYTSLAKNIQYF.

The genes are TRBV18 and TRBJ2-1; the TCRdb D gene call, TRBD1, has no DNA to confirm it. This CDR3 region has 14 residues. Per germline, CDR1 KGHSH and CDR2 LQKENI. The CDR3 sequence is CASSIPAGHVEQFF.

The rearrangement links TRBV5-1 to TRBJ2-3; the TCRdb D gene call, TRBD1, has no DNA to confirm it. The CDR3 totals 15 residues. Germline values: CDR1 SGHRS, CDR2 YFSETQ. This CDR3 reads CASSSGQGAVDTQYF.

The chain has TRBV20-1 and TRBJ1-2; TCRdb's D gene call, TRBD1, goes unchecked for lack of DNA. Germline V lookup: CDR1 DFQATT, CDR2 SNEGSKA (reference sequence). CDR3 length: 17 residues. CDR3 loop: CSAEAGGGGDLSYGYTF.

The V gene is TRBV20-1, the J gene TRBJ1-2; TCRdb proposes TRBD1, but this gene call is untestable without DNA. Germline V gives CDR1 DFQATT, CDR2 SNEGSKA (reference sequence). The length of the CDR3 is 14 residues. The CDR3 loop is CSARELTVTYGYTF.